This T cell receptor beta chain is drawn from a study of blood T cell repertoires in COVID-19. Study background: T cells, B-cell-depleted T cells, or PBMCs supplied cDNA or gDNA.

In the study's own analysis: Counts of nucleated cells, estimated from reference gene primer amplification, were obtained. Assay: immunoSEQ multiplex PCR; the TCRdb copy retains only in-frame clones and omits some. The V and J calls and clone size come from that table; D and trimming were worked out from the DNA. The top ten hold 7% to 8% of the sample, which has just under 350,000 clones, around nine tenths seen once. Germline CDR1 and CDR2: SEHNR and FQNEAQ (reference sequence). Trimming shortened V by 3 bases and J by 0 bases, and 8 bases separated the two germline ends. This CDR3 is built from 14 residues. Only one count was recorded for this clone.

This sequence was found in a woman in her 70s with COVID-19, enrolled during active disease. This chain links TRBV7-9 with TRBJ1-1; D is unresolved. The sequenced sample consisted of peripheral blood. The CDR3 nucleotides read TGTGCCAGCAGCTTCTCGGGAGTGAACACTGAAGCTTTCTTT. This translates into CASSFSGVNTEAFF.